This is a list of T cell receptor beta chains from one sample in a study of glioma-infiltrating T cells. Each CDR3 protein is one row after TCRdb ran MiXCR on the multiplex PCR reads. The sample yields roughly 350,000 distinct CDR3 sequences, more than 35% seen once. The sample comprised glioma tissue, nonneoplastic brain tissue, or PBMCs (not recorded which). These TCRs come from a human donor with low-grade glioma or glioblastoma, undergoing nonglioma brain surgery, or in good health (not recorded which). The CDR3 runs from the conserved cysteine through the conserved F or W. D genes are given only for firm matches. For some rows the clone size is stated as once, few or many, or as a class when expanded; others skip it.

TRBJ1-5	TRBV2	-	-	CASSERGGNQPQHF	TGTGCCAGCAGTGAGAGGGGGGGGAATCAGCCCCAGCATTTT
TRBJ2-7	TRBV27	-	-	CASSKPLRTGAYNEQYF	TGTGCCAGCAGTAAACCCCTGCGAACAGGAGCCTACAATGAGCAGTACTTC
TRBJ2-5	TRBV7-9	few	TRBD1	CASSLEGTGGRKTQYF	TGTGCCAGCAGCTTAGAGGGGACAGGGGGCAGGAAGACCCAGTACTTC
TRBJ2-4	TRBV6-1	few	-	CASKEDNKNIQYF	TGTGCCAGCAAGGAGGACAACAAAAACATTCAGTACTTC
TRBJ1-2	TRBV19	-	TRBD1	CASSNRGSFYGYTF	TGTGCCAGTAGTAACAGGGGGTCCTTCTATGGCTACACCTTC
TRBJ2-1	TRBV6-6	-	-	CASRYSMSPWSLRSYNEQFF	TGTGCCAGCAGATACTCGATGTCCCCTTGGTCCCTGCGGTCCTACAATGAGCAGTTCTTC
TRBJ2-3	TRBV7-9	few	-	CASSPRQGPRWDTQYF	TGTGCCAGCAGCCCAAGGCAGGGGCCCCGCTGGGATACGCAGTATTTT
TRBJ1-1	TRBV4-2	-	TRBD1	CASSHIGQGPFNTEAFF	TGTGCCAGCAGCCACATCGGACAGGGGCCCTTTAACACTGAAGCTTTCTTT
TRBJ1-5	TRBV5-1	-	TRBD1	CASSVGTGDYQPQHF	TGCGCCAGCAGCGTTGGGACAGGGGATTATCAGCCCCAGCATTTT
TRBJ2-7	TRBV28	once	-	CASSFGCYEQYF	TGTGCCAGCAGTTTTGGGTGCTACGAGCAGTACTTC
TRBJ2-7	TRBV28	few	-	CASSFRNSGGEQYF	TGTGCCAGCAGTTTTAGGAACAGTGGCGGCGAGCAGTACTTC
TRBJ2-1	TRBV7-9	many	-	CASSLEQRYNEQFF	TGTGCCAGCAGCTTAGAACAGCGGTACAATGAGCAGTTCTTC
TRBJ1-1	TRBV5-5	-	-	CASSLGPENTGAFF	TGTGCCAGCAGCTTGGGACCGGAGAACACTGGAGCTTTCTTT
TRBJ2-1	TRBV28	-	TRBD1	CASSFGDRLSSYEQFF	TGTGCCAGCAGTTTCGGGGACAGATTAAGCTCCTACGAGCAGTTCTTC
TRBJ1-5	TRBV2	-	-	CASSERDPDQPQHF	TGTGCCAGCAGTGAGCGGGACCCCGATCAGCCCCAGCATTTT
TRBJ2-3	TRBV2	-	TRBD2	CASSGLARKPDTQYF	TGTGCCAGCAGTGGACTAGCGCGCAAGCCAGATACGCAGTATTTT
TRBJ2-1	TRBV20-1	-	-	CSARSDPYNEQFF	TGCAGTGCTAGAAGCGACCCCTACAATGAGCAGTTCTTC
TRBJ1-4	TRBV10-3	few	TRBD1	CAISESTGANEKLFF	TGTGCCATCAGTGAGTCGACAGGGGCCAACGAAAAACTGTTTTTT
TRBJ2-1	TRBV15	few	TRBD1	CATSPTPGQEWNEQFF	TGTGCCACCAGCCCGACCCCCGGACAGGAATGGAATGAGCAGTTCTTC
TRBJ2-1	TRBV15	few	-	CATSRGRGQALYNEQFF	TGTGCCACCAGCAGGGGGAGGGGGCAGGCCCTTTACAATGAGCAGTTCTTC
TRBJ2-1	TRBV7-2	-	-	CASSPTSPWGYNEQFF	TGTGCCAGCAGCCCCACTAGTCCCTGGGGTTACAATGAGCAGTTCTTC
TRBJ1-6	TRBV7-9	-	-	CASSLRQGNSPIHF	TGTGCCAGCAGCTTACGGCAGGGGAATTCACCCATCCACTTT
TRBJ2-3	TRBV24-1	-	-	CATSDLRGSTDTQYF	TGTGCCACCAGTGATTTGCGGGGAAGCACAGATACGCAGTATTTT
TRBJ2-5	TRBV27	-	TRBD2	CASSSGLAGEGVQETQYF	TGTGCCAGCAGTTCCGGACTAGCGGGAGAGGGGGTCCAAGAGACCCAGTACTTC
TRBJ2-3	TRBV2	few	-	CASNGPAADTQYF	TGTGCCAGCAATGGACCCGCAGCAGATACGCAGTATTTT